Below are 26 T cell receptor beta chains sequenced from a single sample in a study of T cell responses to AZD1222 COVID-19 vaccine. Here immunoSEQ multiplex PCR was the method, and the copy in TCRdb shows in-frame clones only, minus some. The sample has roughly 150,000 clones, 85% to 95% seen once. The sample was peripheral blood, taken on day 0 of AZD1222 vaccination. Receptor source: an adult in good health.

The chain links TRBV4-1 to TRBJ1-2; the D gene is possibly TRBD1 (5 bases). The CDR3 extends over 17 amino acids. Trimming took 0 bases from V and 8 from J, leaving 22 bases between them. In germline, CDR1 is MGHRA, CDR2 YSYEKL. The CDR3 bases are TGCGCCAGCAGCCAAGATGCAGGGATCGCCTTCAGTGCCGGCTACACCTTC. Its translation is CASSQDAGIAFSAGYTF.

The rearrangement joins TRBV12-5 to TRBJ2-1; TRBD1 aligns across 7 bases. This CDR3 is 16 amino acids long. The V and J ends lost 1 base and 0 bases, in that order; junction bases with no gene match: 3. CDR1 is LGHNT, CDR2 FRNRAP, per germline. The CDR3 DNA follows: TGTGCTAGTGGTTTGGAGGGGGCTAGCTCCTACAATGAGCAGTTCTTC. This gives the protein CASGLEGASSYNEQFF.

The V gene is TRBV10-1, the J gene TRBJ1-1; D is undetermined. The CDR3 consists of 16 residues. V was trimmed by 3 bases and J by 1 base, leaving 15 bases between them. CDR1 is WNHNN and CDR2 is SYGVQD in the germline V gene (reference sequence). The CDR3: CASSDIAALGNTEAFF. In DNA form, the CDR3 reads TGCGCCAGCAGTGATATTGCGGCGTTAGGGAACACTGAAGCTTTCTTT.

The CDR3 loop reads CASSPDRGKWVNTEAFF. The CDR3 bases are TGTGCCAGCAGTCCGGACAGGGGGAAGTGGGTGAACACTGAAGCTTTCTTT. The chain couples TRBV27 to TRBJ1-1, with 10 bases identical to TRBD1. Germline CDR1 is MNHEY and CDR2 is SMNVEV (reference sequence). V dropped 5 bases and J dropped 0; count of bases not matched to a gene: 9. The CDR3 is made up of 17 amino acids.

The rearrangement uses TRBV6-5 and TRBJ1-2; a weak D match, TRBD1 (6 bases). The CDR3 length is 14 residues. Per germline, CDR1 MNHEY and CDR2 SVGAGI. Trimming pared 6 bases from V and 5 bases from J, leaving 16 bases between. In nucleotides, the CDR3 is TGTGCCAGCAGCCTTCGGCAGGGGTTATATGGCTACACCTTC. Amino acid sequence: CASSLRQGLYGYTF.

The chain is built from TRBV10-1 and TRBJ1-1, with D possibly being TRBD1 (5 bases). Per the germline V gene, CDR1 is WNHNN and CDR2 is SYGVQD (reference sequence). V shed 4 bases and J shed 4 bases, with 10 bases lying between them. The CDR3 is 13 residues long. CDR3 amino acids: CASSGGTVTEAFF. The CDR3 DNA reads as TGCGCCAGCAGTGGAGGGACGGTCACTGAAGCTTTCTTT.

The chain employs TRBV2 and TRBJ2-4, with TRBD2 matching over 9 bases. The CDR3 is made up of 16 amino acids. Germline V CDR1 and CDR2: SNHLY, FYNNEI. The V and J ends lost 3 bases and 3 bases, in that order; junction bases with no gene match: 6. CDR3 loop: CASSEGSGSVKNIQYF. The CDR3 coding sequence is TGTGCCAGCAGTGAGGGTAGCGGGAGTGTCAAAAACATTCAGTACTTC.

The chain combines TRBV14 with TRBJ1-1; TRBD1 matches at 7 bases. Trimming cost V 0 bases and J 1 base; bases outside gene matches: 5. This CDR3 is built from 16 residues. CDR1 and CDR2 (germline): SGHDN, FVKESK. As DNA, the CDR3 is TGTGCCAGCAGCCAAGATCTGGGACAGAGGAACACTGAAGCTTTCTTT. Encoded protein: CASSQDLGQRNTEAFF.

The rearrangement joins TRBV30 to TRBJ2-7; no firm D call. This CDR3 is built from 12 residues. V lost 2 bases, J lost 7 bases, and 12 bases lay in between. Germline loops: CDR1 GTSNPN, CDR2 SVGIG (reference sequence). The DNA for the CDR3 is TGTGCCTGGAGTACACTCCCGGATGAGCAGTACTTC. Translating gives CAWSTLPDEQYF.

This clone has just one count. J is TRBJ1-1 and V is TRBV24-1; 7 bases match TRBD1. CDR1 KGHDR and CDR2 SFDVKD come from the germline V gene. After removal of 4 bases from V and 1 base from J, the junction contained 8 bases not matched to a gene. The CDR3 loop spans 16 amino acids. CDR3 residues: CATSDPHRGQNTEAFF. CDR3 nucleotide sequence: TGTGCCACCAGTGACCCTCACAGGGGCCAGAACACTGAAGCTTTCTTT.

V usage is TRBV5-4 and J usage is TRBJ2-5; 10 nucleotides align to TRBD2. V lost 0 bases to trimming and J lost 9 bases; unmatched junction nucleotides: 17. The CDR3 has 18 residues. The germline V gene has CDR1 SGHNT and CDR2 YYREEE (reference sequence). The CDR3 reads CASSLVRASGGPEAAQYF. The CDR3 DNA follows: TGTGCCAGCAGCTTGGTCAGGGCTAGCGGGGGCCCCGAGGCGGCCCAGTACTTC. The whole variable domain, filled in from reference TRBV5-4 and TRBJ2-5, reads ETGVTQSPTHLIKTRGQQVTLRCSSQSGHNTVSWYQQALGQGPQFIFQYYREEENGRGNFPPRFSGLQFPNYSSELNVNALELDDSALYLCASSLVRASGGPEAAQYFGPGTRLLVL.

V gene TRBV7-9 combines with J gene TRBJ2-1; 9 nucleotides match TRBD2. CDR3 length: 17 residues. Trimming cost V 4 bases and J 6 bases; bases outside gene matches: 13. CDR1 and CDR2 from the germline V gene are SEHNR and FQNEAQ (reference sequence). CDR3 amino acids: CASSSFSGRKVGNEQFF. The CDR3 region has the DNA TGTGCCAGCAGCTCCTTTAGCGGGAGAAAGGTAGGCAATGAGCAGTTCTTC.

The gene calls are TRBV5-1 and TRBJ1-1; TRBD1 matches 7 bases. Germline loops: CDR1 SGHRS, CDR2 YFSETQ. Trimming at V came to 1 base and at J to 5 bases, leaving 5 bases not matched to a gene. The CDR3 length is 14 residues. CDR3 nucleotide sequence: TGCGCCAGCAGCTTGCCCCAGGGGGGGACTGAAGCTTTCTTT. Its protein is CASSLPQGGTEAFF. The full variable domain, its missing parts supplied by reference TRBV5-1 and TRBJ1-1, is KAGVTQTPRYLIKTRGQQVTLSCSPISGHRSVSWYQQTPGQGLQFLFEYFSETQRNKGNFPGRFSGRQFSNSRSEMNVSTLELGDSALYLCASSLPQGGTEAFFGQGTRLTVV.

This chain uses TRBV5-5 with TRBJ1-4; 8 bases fit TRBD1. Looked up from germline, CDR1 is SGHKS and CDR2 is YYEKEE (reference sequence). This CDR3 spans 16 amino acids. The J segment lost 0 bases and the V segment lost 5 bases, leaving 6 bases of the junction unmatched. CDR3 sequence (DNA): TGTGCCAGCAGGGTTCACAGGGGGACAACTAATGAAAAACTGTTTTTT. Its protein product is CASRVHRGTTNEKLFF.

The gene calls are TRBV27 and TRBJ1-1, with TRBD1 matching over 9 bases. Trimming at V came to 5 bases and at J to 7 bases, leaving 14 bases not matched to a gene. Germline CDR1 is MNHEY and CDR2 is SMNVEV (reference sequence). This CDR3 has 16 amino acids. For the CDR3, the DNA is TGTGCCAGCAGTCCAACCGGGACAGGGAGGGCGCATGAAGCTTTCTTT. Translated, it gives CASSPTGTGRAHEAFF.

The V call is TRBV5-1, the J call TRBJ2-1, with TRBD2 matching over 7 bases. V was clipped by 6 bases and J by 8 bases; unmatched bases: 14. The CDR3 runs 15 residues. Germline loops: CDR1 SGHRS, CDR2 YFSETQ. CDR3 region: CASNRRGDLKDEQFF. CDR3 coding DNA: TGCGCCAGCAATAGACGGGGGGACTTGAAAGATGAGCAGTTCTTC.

In its sample, this clone was seen a few times. The chain combines TRBV7-2 with TRBJ2-1, with a tentative D call TRBD1 (6 bases). V was clipped by 6 bases and J by 12 bases, with 15 bases between them. The CDR3 totals 12 residues. Germline V gene sequence: CDR1 SGHTA, CDR2 FQGNSA. The CDR3 DNA sequence: TGTGCCAGCAGTTTACAGGGAAGAGTGCAGTTCTTC. It encodes CASSLQGRVQFF.

The genes are TRBV7-2 and TRBJ1-2; D unclear. This CDR3 contains 14 residues. With 0 bases removed from V and 4 bases from J, the gap between germline ends came to 9 bases. Germline V gene sequence: CDR1 SGHTA, CDR2 FQGNSA. This CDR3 reads CASSLAQVTYGYTF. CDR3 nucleotides: TGTGCCAGCAGCTTAGCGCAGGTTACCTATGGCTACACCTTC. Full variable domain (outside the CDR3, taken from reference TRBV7-2 and TRBJ1-2): GAGVSQSPSNKVTEKGKDVELRCDPISGHTALYWYRQSLGQGLEFLIYFQGNSAPDKSGLPSDRFSAERTGGSVSTLTIQRTQQEDSAVYLCASSLAQVTYGYTFGSGTRLTVV.

The V call is TRBV27, the J call TRBJ2-7; TRBD2 aligns across 10 bases. CDR1 and CDR2 (germline): MNHEY, SMNVEV (reference sequence). This CDR3 spans 16 amino acids. V shed 6 bases, J shed 8 bases, and the junction held 16 bases outside the gene matches. The CDR3 sequence: CASSPWAASGSLKQYF. Here the CDR3 DNA reads TGTGCCAGCAGCCCCTGGGCGGCTAGCGGGAGTTTAAAGCAGTACTTC.

J is TRBJ2-1 and V is TRBV7-8; TRBD2 matches 11 bases. CDR3 length equals 15 residues. The V gene's germline CDR1 is SGHVS and CDR2 FQNEAQ. V was pared by 5 bases and J by 7 bases, with 7 bases of the junction left unmatched. The CDR3 region is CASSPGTSGWNEQFF. The DNA of the CDR3 is TGTGCCAGCAGCCCAGGGACTAGCGGCTGGAATGAGCAGTTCTTC.

The chain employs TRBV10-2 and TRBJ1-5; no firm D call. Trimming shortened V by 1 base and J by 4 bases, and 2 bases separated the two germline ends. Germline assignment: CDR1 WSHSY and CDR2 SAAADI. This CDR3 is 12 amino acids long. The CDR3 nucleotides are TGCGCCAGCAGTGAGTGGAATCAGCCCCAGCATTTT. It yields the protein CASSEWNQPQHF.

This rearrangement joins TRBV7-9 to TRBJ2-1; 13 positions agree with TRBD2. In germline, CDR1 is SEHNR, CDR2 FQNEAQ (reference sequence). Trimming at V came to 4 bases and at J to 0 bases, leaving 9 bases not matched to a gene. The CDR3 loop spans 19 amino acids. CDR3 sequence: CASSSRTSGGLSSYNEQFF. The CDR3 nucleotides read TGTGCCAGCAGCTCCCGGACTAGCGGGGGCCTAAGCTCCTACAATGAGCAGTTCTTC. Variable domain in full (rest from reference TRBV7-9 and TRBJ2-1): DTGVSQNPRHKITKRGQNVTFRCDPISEHNRLYWYRQTLGQGPEFLTYFQNEAQLEKSRLLSDRFSAERPKGSFSTLEIQRTEQGDSAMYLCASSSRTSGGLSSYNEQFFGPGTRLTVL.

This chain connects TRBV30 to TRBJ1-4; TRBD1 aligns across 8 bases. The germline V gene has CDR1 GTSNPN and CDR2 SVGIG (reference sequence). Unmatched junction bases numbered 1, after V lost 2 bases and J lost 11 bases. The CDR3 has 11 residues. CDR3 in amino acids: CAWSTGGKLFF. CDR3 sequence (DNA): TGTGCCTGGAGTACAGGGGGGAAACTGTTTTTT.

The chain employs TRBV29-1 and TRBJ2-3, with a possible D match to TRBD1 (6 bases). The CDR3 is 12 residues long. V dropped 5 bases and J dropped 1 base, with 7 bases sitting between them. CDR1 is SQVTM, CDR2 ANQGSEA, per germline. CDR3 residues: CSVRQGTDTQYF. The CDR3 DNA reads as TGCAGCGTTAGACAGGGCACAGATACGCAGTATTTT.

The chain links TRBV19 to TRBJ2-5; D perhaps matches TRBD2 (6 bases). Germline V gene data show CDR1 as LNHDA and CDR2 as SQIVND (reference sequence). The V and J ends lost 5 bases and 4 bases respectively, with 14 bases between them. The CDR3 runs 14 residues. CDR3 sequence reads: CASSVPTRGETQYF. CDR3 DNA: TGTGCCAGTAGTGTCCCGACTAGAGGAGAGACCCAGTACTTC.

V gene TRBV4-1 combines with J gene TRBJ2-1; D may be TRBD1 or TRBD2 (5 bases each). The CDR3 has 18 residues. V was cut by 1 base and J by 5 bases, with 21 bases left in between. Germline V gene sequence: CDR1 MGHRA, CDR2 YSYEKL. The CDR3 nucleotides read TGCGCCAGCAGCCAAGTCGAGGGGCCCGGGACGTGGGACAATGAGCAGTTCTTC. Translation gives CASSQVEGPGTWDNEQFF.